This T cell receptor beta chain was found in a study of T cells in Graves' hyperthyroidism and ophthalmopathy. This clonotype was found many times. From RNA transcripts, TCR beta CDR3 regions were amplified. The HTBI primer set was used in a first-round RT-PCR of the TCR CDR3. TCRdb reprocessed the multiplex PCR reads with MiXCR, giving one entry per CDR3 protein. The table has 350,000 to 400,000 distinct CDR3 sequences, approximately 15% seen once. V was shortened by 0 bases and J by 1 base, with 7 bases between the two germline ends. CDR1 is SGHAT, CDR2 FQNNGV, per germline. This CDR3 is built from 15 residues. Each diagnosis was grounded in clinical symptoms, serum thyroxine and TRAb, thyroid ultrasound, and orbital computed tomography.

The sample taken for sequencing was blood. The sequence was obtained from a woman aged 55-69 years with Graves' hyperthyroidism. The V gene is TRBV11-2, the J gene TRBJ1-5, with D unclear. CDR3 protein: CASSLDRMSNQPQHF. CDR3 bases: TGTGCCAGCAGCTTAGATAGGATGAGCAATCAGCCCCAGCATTTT. Using reference TRBV11-2 and TRBJ1-5 for the parts outside the CDR3, the full variable domain is EAGVAQSPRYKIIEKRQSVAFWCNPISGHATLYWYQQILGQGPKLLIQFQNNGVVDDSQLPKDRFSAERLKGVDSTLKIQPAKLEDSAVYLCASSLDRMSNQPQHFGDGTRLSIL.